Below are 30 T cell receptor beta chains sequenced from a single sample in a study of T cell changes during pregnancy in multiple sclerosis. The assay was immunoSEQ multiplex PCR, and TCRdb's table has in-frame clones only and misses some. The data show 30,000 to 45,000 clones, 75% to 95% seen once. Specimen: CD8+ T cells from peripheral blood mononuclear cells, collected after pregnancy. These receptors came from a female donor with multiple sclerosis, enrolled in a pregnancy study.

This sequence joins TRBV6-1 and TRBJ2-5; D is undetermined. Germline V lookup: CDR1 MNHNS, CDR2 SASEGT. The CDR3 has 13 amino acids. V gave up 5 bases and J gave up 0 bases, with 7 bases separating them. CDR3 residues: CASSSEYQETQYF. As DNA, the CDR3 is TGTGCCAGCAGTTCAGAATACCAAGAGACCCAGTACTTC.

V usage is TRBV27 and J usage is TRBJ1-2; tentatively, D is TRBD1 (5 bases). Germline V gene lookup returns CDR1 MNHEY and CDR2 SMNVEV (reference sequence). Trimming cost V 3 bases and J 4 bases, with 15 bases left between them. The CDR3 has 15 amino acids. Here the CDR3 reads CASSFAGRIGYGYTF. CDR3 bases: TGTGCCAGCAGTTTCGCAGGGAGGATTGGCTATGGCTACACCTTC.

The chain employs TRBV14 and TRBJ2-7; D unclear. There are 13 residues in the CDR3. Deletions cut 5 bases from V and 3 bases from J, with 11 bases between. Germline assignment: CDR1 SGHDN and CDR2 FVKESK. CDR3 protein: CASSLGALYEQYF. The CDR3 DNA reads TGTGCCAGCAGCTTGGGCGCTCTCTACGAGCAGTACTTC.

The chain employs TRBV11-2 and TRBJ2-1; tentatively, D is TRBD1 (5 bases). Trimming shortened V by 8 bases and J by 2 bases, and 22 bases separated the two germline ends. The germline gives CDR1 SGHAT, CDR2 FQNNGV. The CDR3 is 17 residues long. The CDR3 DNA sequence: TGTGCCAGCGAGCTCTCGGAGACAGTCAGCGCCTACAATGAGCAGTTCTTC. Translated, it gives CASELSETVSAYNEQFF. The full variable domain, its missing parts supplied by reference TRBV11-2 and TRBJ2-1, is EAGVAQSPRYKIIEKRQSVAFWCNPISGHATLYWYQQILGQGPKLLIQFQNNGVVDDSQLPKDRFSAERLKGVDSTLKIQPAKLEDSAVYLCASELSETVSAYNEQFFGPGTRLTVL.

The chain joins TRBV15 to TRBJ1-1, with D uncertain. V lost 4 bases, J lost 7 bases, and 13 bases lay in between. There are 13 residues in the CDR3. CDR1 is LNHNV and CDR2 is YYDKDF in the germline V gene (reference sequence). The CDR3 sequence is CATSTSGGREAFF. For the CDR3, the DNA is TGTGCCACCAGCACCTCGGGAGGGCGTGAAGCTTTCTTT.

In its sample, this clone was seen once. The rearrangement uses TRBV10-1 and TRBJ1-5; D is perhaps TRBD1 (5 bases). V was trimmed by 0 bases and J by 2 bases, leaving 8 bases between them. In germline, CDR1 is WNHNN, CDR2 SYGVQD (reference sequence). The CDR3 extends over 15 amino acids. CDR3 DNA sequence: TGCGCCAGCAGTGAGTCACGGGGGTGCAATCAGCCCCAGCATTTT. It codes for CASSESRGCNQPQHF.

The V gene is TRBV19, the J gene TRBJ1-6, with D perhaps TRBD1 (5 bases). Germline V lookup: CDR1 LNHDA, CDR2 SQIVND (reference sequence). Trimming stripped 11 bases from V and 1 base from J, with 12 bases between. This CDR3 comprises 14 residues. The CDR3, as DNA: TGTGCCTCCCCGGGGGGATCCTATAATTCACCCCTCCACTTT. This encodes CASPGGSYNSPLHF.

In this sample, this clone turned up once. DNA of the CDR3: TGTGCCAGCAGCCCCCAAGAGGGCACTGAAGCTTTCTTT. Translating it yields CASSPQEGTEAFF. This sequence joins TRBV13 and TRBJ1-1; D unclear. Germline lookup yields CDR1 PRHDT and CDR2 FYEKMQ (reference sequence). Trimming stripped 5 bases from V and 4 bases from J, with 11 bases between. The CDR3 loop spans 13 amino acids. The full variable domain, in which reference TRBV13 and TRBJ1-1 provide the parts outside the CDR3, is AAGVIQSPRHLIKEKRETATLKCYPIPRHDTVYWYQQGPGQDPQFLISFYEKMQSDKGSIPDRFSAQQFSDYHSELNMSSLELGDSALYFCASSPQEGTEAFFGQGTRLTVV.

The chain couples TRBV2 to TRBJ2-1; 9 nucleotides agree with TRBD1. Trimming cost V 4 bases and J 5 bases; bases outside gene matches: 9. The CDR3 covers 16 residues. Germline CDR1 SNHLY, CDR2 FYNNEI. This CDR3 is CASSVVQGATNNEQFF. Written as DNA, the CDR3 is TGTGCCAGCAGTGTGGTACAGGGGGCTACCAACAATGAGCAGTTCTTC.

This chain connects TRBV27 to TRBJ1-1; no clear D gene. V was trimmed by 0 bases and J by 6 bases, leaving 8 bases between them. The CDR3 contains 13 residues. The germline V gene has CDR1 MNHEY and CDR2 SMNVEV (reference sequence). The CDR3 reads CASSLSWRAEAFF. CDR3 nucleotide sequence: TGTGCCAGCAGTTTATCGTGGAGGGCTGAAGCTTTCTTT.

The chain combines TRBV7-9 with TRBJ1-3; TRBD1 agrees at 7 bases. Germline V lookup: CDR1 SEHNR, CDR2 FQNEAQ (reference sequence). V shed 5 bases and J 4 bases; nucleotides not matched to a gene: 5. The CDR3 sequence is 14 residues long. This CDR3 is CASSEDRTGNTIYF. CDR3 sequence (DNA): TGTGCCAGCAGCGAGGACAGGACCGGAAACACCATATATTTT.

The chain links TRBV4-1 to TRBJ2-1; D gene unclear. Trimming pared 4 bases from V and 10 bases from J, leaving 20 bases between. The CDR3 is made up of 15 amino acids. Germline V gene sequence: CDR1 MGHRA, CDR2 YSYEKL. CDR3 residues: CASSLLVERPMEQFF. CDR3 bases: TGCGCCAGCAGCCTTTTGGTCGAGCGCCCTATGGAGCAGTTCTTC.

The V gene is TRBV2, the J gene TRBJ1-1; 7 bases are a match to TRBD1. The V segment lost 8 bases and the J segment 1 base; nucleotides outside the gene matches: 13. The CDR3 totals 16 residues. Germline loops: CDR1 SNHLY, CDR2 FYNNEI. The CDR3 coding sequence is TGTGCCAGCCGATTGAAAAACAGGGGCCCGAACACTGAAGCTTTCTTT. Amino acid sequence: CASRLKNRGPNTEAFF.

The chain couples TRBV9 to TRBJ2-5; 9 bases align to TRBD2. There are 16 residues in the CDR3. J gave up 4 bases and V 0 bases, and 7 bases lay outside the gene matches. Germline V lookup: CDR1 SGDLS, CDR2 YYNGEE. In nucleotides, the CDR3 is TGTGCCAGCAGCGTAGCGGGTGCGGGGGGGGGAGAGACCCAGTACTTC. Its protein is CASSVAGAGGGETQYF.

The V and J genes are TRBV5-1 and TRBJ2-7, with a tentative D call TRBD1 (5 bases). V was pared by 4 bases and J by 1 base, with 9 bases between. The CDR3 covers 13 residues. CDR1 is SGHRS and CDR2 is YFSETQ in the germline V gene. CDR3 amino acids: CASSGSGSYEQYF. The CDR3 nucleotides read TGCGCCAGCAGCGGCTCAGGGTCCTACGAGCAGTACTTC.

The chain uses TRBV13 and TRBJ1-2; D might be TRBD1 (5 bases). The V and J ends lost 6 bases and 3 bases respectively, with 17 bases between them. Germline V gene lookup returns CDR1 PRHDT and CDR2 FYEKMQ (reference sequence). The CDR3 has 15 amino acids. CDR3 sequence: CASRRLGGKDYGYTF. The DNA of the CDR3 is TGTGCCAGCAGGAGACTTGGGGGGAAAGACTATGGCTACACCTTC.

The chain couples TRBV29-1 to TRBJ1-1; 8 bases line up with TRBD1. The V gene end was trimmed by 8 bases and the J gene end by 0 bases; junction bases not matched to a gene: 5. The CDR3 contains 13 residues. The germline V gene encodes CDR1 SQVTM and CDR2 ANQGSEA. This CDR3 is CSTRDRLNTEAFF. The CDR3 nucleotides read TGCAGCACACGGGACAGGTTGAACACTGAAGCTTTCTTT.

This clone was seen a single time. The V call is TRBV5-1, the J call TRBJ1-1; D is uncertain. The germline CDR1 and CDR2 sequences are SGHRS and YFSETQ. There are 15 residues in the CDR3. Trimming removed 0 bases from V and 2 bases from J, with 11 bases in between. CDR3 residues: CASSLVGGHNTEAFF. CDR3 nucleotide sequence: TGCGCCAGCAGCTTGGTAGGAGGGCATAACACTGAAGCTTTCTTT.

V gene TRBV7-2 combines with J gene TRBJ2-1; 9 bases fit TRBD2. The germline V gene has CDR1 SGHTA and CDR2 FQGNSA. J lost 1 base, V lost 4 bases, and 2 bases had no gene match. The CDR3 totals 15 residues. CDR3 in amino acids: CASSWGLASYNEQFF. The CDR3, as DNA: TGTGCCAGCAGCTGGGGACTAGCATCCTACAATGAGCAGTTCTTC.

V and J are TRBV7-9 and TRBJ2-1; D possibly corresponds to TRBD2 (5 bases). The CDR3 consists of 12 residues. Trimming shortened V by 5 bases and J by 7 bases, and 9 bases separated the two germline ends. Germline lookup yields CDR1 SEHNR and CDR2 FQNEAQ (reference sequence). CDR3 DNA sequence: TGTGCCAGCAGCGAGGGCCGTAATGAGCAGTTCTTC. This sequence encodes CASSEGRNEQFF.

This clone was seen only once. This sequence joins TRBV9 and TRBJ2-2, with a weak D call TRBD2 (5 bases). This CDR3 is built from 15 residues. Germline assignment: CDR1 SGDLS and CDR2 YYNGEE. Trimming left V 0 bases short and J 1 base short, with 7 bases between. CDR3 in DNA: TGTGCCAGCAGCGTAGAAGGACTGAACACCGGGGAGCTGTTTTTT. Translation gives CASSVEGLNTGELFF.

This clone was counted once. The CDR3 loop reads CASSPGTSGAEQYF. CDR3 nucleotide sequence: TGTGCCAGCAGCCCCGGGACTAGCGGCGCCGAGCAGTACTTC. V gene TRBV9 combines with J gene TRBJ2-7; 11 bases are shared with TRBD2. CDR1 SGDLS and CDR2 YYNGEE come from the germline V gene. The CDR3 loop spans 14 amino acids. Unmatched junction bases numbered 6, after V lost 4 bases and J lost 6 bases. Based on the CDR3 plus reference TRBV9 and TRBJ2-7, the full variable domain is DSGVTQTPKHLITATGQRVTLRCSPRSGDLSVYWYQQSLDQGLQFLIQYYNGEERAKGNILERFSAQQFPDLHSELNLSSLELGDSALYFCASSPGTSGAEQYFGPGTRLTVT.

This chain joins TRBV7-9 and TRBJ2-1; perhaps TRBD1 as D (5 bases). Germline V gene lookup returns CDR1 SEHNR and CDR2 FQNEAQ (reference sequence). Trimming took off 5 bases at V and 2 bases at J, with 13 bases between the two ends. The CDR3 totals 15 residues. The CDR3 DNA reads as TGTGCCAGCAGCCTGCCCTGGGGCACCTACAATGAGCAGTTCTTC. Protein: CASSLPWGTYNEQFF.

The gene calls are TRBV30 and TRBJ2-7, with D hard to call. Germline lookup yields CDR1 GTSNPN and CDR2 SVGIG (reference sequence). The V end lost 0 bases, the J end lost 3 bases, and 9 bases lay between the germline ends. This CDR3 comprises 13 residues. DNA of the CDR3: TGTGCCTGGAGTGTAAGGTGGAGCTACGAGCAGTACTTC. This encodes CAWSVRWSYEQYF.

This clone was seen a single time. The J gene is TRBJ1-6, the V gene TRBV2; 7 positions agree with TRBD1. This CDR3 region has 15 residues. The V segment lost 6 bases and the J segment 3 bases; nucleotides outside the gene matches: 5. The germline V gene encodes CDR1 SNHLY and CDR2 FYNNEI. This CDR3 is CASRPTGNYNSPLHF. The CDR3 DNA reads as TGTGCCAGCAGACCGACAGGGAACTATAATTCACCCCTCCACTTT.

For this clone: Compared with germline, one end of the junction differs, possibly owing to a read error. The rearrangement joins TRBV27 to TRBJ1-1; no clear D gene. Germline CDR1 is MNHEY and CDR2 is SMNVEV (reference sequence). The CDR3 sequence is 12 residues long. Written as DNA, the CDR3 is TGTGCCAGCAGTCTACCCCAGGAACCGCCGATCTTT. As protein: CASSLPQEPPIF.

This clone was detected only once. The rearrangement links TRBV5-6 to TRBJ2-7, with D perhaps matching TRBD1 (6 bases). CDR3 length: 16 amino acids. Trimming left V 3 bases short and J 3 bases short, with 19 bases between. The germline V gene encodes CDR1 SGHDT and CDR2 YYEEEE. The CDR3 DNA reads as TGTGCCAGCAGCTCGTGGGACACAACTTATTTCTACGAGCAGTACTTC. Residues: CASSSWDTTYFYEQYF.

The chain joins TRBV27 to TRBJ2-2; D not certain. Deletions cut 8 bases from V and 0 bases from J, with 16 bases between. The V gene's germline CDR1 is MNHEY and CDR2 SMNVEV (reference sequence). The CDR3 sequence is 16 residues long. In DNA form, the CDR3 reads TGTGCCAGCTCAACAGACGGCCCTCCGAACACCGGGGAGCTGTTTTTT. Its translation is CASSTDGPPNTGELFF.

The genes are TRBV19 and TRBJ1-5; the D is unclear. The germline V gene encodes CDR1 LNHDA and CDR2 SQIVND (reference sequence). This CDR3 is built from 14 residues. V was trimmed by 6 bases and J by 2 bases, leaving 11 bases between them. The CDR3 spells CASRQLIGNQPQHF. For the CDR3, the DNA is TGTGCCAGTAGACAGCTTATCGGCAATCAGCCCCAGCATTTT.

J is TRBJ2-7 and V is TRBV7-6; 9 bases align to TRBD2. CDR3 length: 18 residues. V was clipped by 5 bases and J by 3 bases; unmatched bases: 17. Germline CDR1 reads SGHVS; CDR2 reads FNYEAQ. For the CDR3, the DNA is TGTGCCAGCAGCGCGAATGGGAGGACTAGCGACGGTAACTACGAGCAGTACTTC. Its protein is CASSANGRTSDGNYEQYF.